These 25 T cell receptor beta chains originate from one sample sequenced in a study of CD8+ T cells in alopecia areata. Treatment given: oral pan-JAK inhibitor, 5-10 mg twice daily. RNA extraction and reverse transcription yielded cDNA as sequencing template. Repertoires were generated with immunoSEQ multiplex PCR, while TCRdb's copy carries only in-frame clones and drops some. Of a few hundred thousand clones listed, about 62% are singletons. The sample here was CD4+ T cells sorted from blood, taken between weeks 51 and 52, from a patient treated with tofacitinib. The receptors derive from a human donor with alopecia areata.

This rearrangement joins TRBV5-6 to TRBJ2-5; a weak D match, TRBD1 (5 bases). The CDR3 runs 14 residues. V lost 1 base to trimming and J lost 4 bases, with 11 bases between them. Germline V gene lookup returns CDR1 SGHDT and CDR2 YYEEEE. The CDR3 sequence: CASSLYGAGETQYF. In nucleotides, the CDR3 is TGTGCCAGCAGCTTGTATGGGGCAGGAGAGACCCAGTACTTC.

This chain links TRBV2 with TRBJ1-1, with D unresolved. This CDR3 is 13 amino acids long. Germline V gene sequence: CDR1 SNHLY, CDR2 FYNNEI. V was cut by 5 bases and J by 0 bases, with 7 bases left in between. CDR3 region: CASSISLNTEAFF. The CDR3 region has the DNA TGTGCCAGCAGTATCAGCTTGAACACTGAAGCTTTCTTT. The full variable domain, completed using reference TRBV2 and TRBJ1-1, is EPEVTQTPSHQVTQMGQEVILRCVPISNHLYFYWYRQILGQKVEFLVSFYNNEISEKSEIFDDQFSVERPDGSNFTLKIRSTKLEDSAMYFCASSISLNTEAFFGQGTRLTVV.

This clone was seen a few times. J is TRBJ2-7 and V is TRBV9; the D is unclear. V lost 0 bases and J lost 2, with 6 bases in between. There are 13 residues in the CDR3. From germline, CDR1 is SGDLS and CDR2 YYNGEE. The CDR3 DNA reads as TGTGCCAGCAGCGTAGCTACAGCCTACGAGCAGTACTTC. As protein: CASSVATAYEQYF.

The CDR3 loop is CASSYFPSQPQHF. The CDR3 region has the DNA TGTGCCAGCAGTTATTTCCCCAGTCAGCCCCAGCATTTT. The rearrangement links TRBV6-5 to TRBJ1-5, with D uncertain. In germline, CDR1 is MNHEY, CDR2 SVGAGI. The CDR3 covers 13 residues. The V gene lost 3 bases and the J gene lost 6 bases, with 9 bases spanning the gap.

This sequence joins TRBV29-1 and TRBJ1-2; 9 nucleotides match TRBD1. Germline values: CDR1 SQVTM, CDR2 ANQGSEA. The CDR3 totals 15 residues. V dropped 0 bases and J dropped 4; count of bases not matched to a gene: 6. The CDR3 sequence is CSVEDRTGERYGYTF. The CDR3 DNA is TGCAGCGTTGAAGACCGGACAGGGGAACGCTATGGCTACACCTTC.

V is TRBV11-1 and J is TRBJ2-7; 7 bases match TRBD1. The CDR3 runs 15 residues. With V trimmed by 5 bases and J by 1 base, 8 bases remained unmatched. Germline assignment: CDR1 SGHAT and CDR2 FQDESV (reference sequence). The chain's CDR3 is CASSTPGQRSYEQYF. CDR3 DNA sequence: TGTGCCAGCAGCACTCCGGGACAGCGGTCCTACGAGCAGTACTTC.

For this clone: The sample holds other DNA sequences that translate to the same CDR3. This chain links TRBV30 with TRBJ2-6; D gene ambiguous. Trimming left V 0 bases short and J 2 bases short, with 5 bases between. Per germline, CDR1 GTSNPN and CDR2 SVGIG (reference sequence). The CDR3 is made up of 14 amino acids. The CDR3 loop is CAWSVRAGANVLTF. The CDR3 DNA follows: TGTGCCTGGAGTGTAAGGGCTGGGGCCAACGTCCTGACTTTC.

The chain combines TRBV29-1 with TRBJ2-7, with TRBD1 matching over 7 bases. The CDR3 totals 13 residues. Germline V gives CDR1 SQVTM, CDR2 ANQGSEA. The V segment lost 5 bases and the J segment 2 bases; nucleotides outside the gene matches: 6. CDR3 nucleotides: TGCAGCGTTCGCCAGGGGGTTGCCTACGAGCAGTACTTC. This encodes CSVRQGVAYEQYF.

The J gene is TRBJ1-5, the V gene TRBV5-6; D may be TRBD1 (6 bases). The V and J ends lost 1 base and 0 bases respectively, with 11 bases between them. Looked up from germline, CDR1 is SGHDT and CDR2 is YYEEEE. The length of the CDR3 is 16 residues. The chain's CDR3 is CASSLYRAVSNQPQHF. The CDR3 DNA sequence: TGTGCCAGCAGCTTGTACAGGGCGGTTAGCAATCAGCCCCAGCATTTT. Combining the CDR3 with reference TRBV5-6 and TRBJ1-5 gives the whole variable domain DAGVTQSPTHLIKTRGQQVTLRCSPKSGHDTVSWYQQALGQGPQFIFQYYEEEERQRGNFPDRFSGHQFPNYSSELNVNALLLGDSALYLCASSLYRAVSNQPQHFGDGTRLSIL.

The genes are TRBV18 and TRBJ1-6, with D possibly matching TRBD1 (6 bases). The length of the CDR3 is 13 residues. Germline V lookup: CDR1 KGHSH, CDR2 LQKENI. V gave up 4 bases and J gave up 6 bases, with 7 bases separating them. CDR3 amino acids: CASSQQGNSPLHF. The CDR3 DNA sequence: TGTGCCAGCTCACAACAGGGTAATTCACCCCTCCACTTT.

The chain uses TRBV18 and TRBJ2-3; the D is unclear. From germline, CDR1 is KGHSH and CDR2 LQKENI. CDR3 length: 15 residues. Trimming stripped 2 bases from V and 1 base from J, with 10 bases between. CDR3 residues: CASSPVGAGTDTQYF. CDR3 sequence (DNA): TGTGCCAGCTCACCAGTGGGCGCGGGCACAGATACGCAGTATTTT. Filled out from reference TRBV18 and TRBJ2-3, the complete variable domain reads NAGVMQNPRHLVRRRGQEARLRCSPMKGHSHVYWYRQLPEEGLKFMVYLQKENIIDESGMPKERFSAEFPKEGPSILRIQQVVRGDSAAYFCASSPVGAGTDTQYFGPGTRLTVL.

This clone was picked up a small number of times. A read error may account for a junction end that differs from germline. This chain connects TRBV7-7 to TRBJ2-3, with 9 bases identical to TRBD2. This CDR3 has 14 amino acids. Looked up from germline, CDR1 is SSHAT and CDR2 is FNYEAQ (reference sequence). CDR3 protein: CASSLAGGTDTQYF. Written as DNA, the CDR3 is TGTGCTAGCAGCTTAGCGGGGGGCACAGATACGCAGTATTTT.

This clone has a handful of counts. CDR3 loop: CASSSPGPNKNIQYF. CDR3 in DNA: TGTGCCAGTAGTTCGCCGGGCCCTAACAAAAACATTCAGTACTTC. The V call is TRBV19, the J call TRBJ2-4; no clear D. This CDR3 has 15 residues. Germline CDR1 and CDR2: LNHDA and SQIVND (reference sequence). The V end was cut by 5 bases, the J end by 3 bases, with 14 bases between.

The CDR3 here is CASSLRGTDTDTQYF. The DNA for the CDR3 is TGCGCCAGCAGCTTGAGGGGGACGGACACAGATACGCAGTATTTT. V and J are TRBV5-1 and TRBJ2-3, with a weak D call TRBD1 (6 bases). The V gene's germline CDR1 is SGHRS and CDR2 YFSETQ. The CDR3 runs to 15 residues. Deletions cut 1 base from V and 2 bases from J, with 11 bases between.

The chain is built from TRBV15 and TRBJ2-7; D is perhaps TRBD1 (5 bases). The CDR3 totals 12 residues. V gave up 4 bases and J gave up 5 bases, with 9 bases separating them. Germline V gene lookup returns CDR1 LNHNV and CDR2 YYDKDF (reference sequence). Here the CDR3 DNA reads TGTGCCACCAGCACCAGGGATAACGAGCAGTACTTC. Its translation: CATSTRDNEQYF.

The genes are TRBV6-5 and TRBJ1-1, with TRBD1 identical over 9 bases. This CDR3 region has 15 residues. V gave up 5 bases and J gave up 9 bases; unmatched junction bases: 13. Germline CDR1 is MNHEY and CDR2 is SVGAGI. The CDR3 loop is CASSTQSGTGNKAFF. CDR3 nucleotides: TGTGCCAGCAGTACCCAAAGCGGGACAGGGAATAAAGCTTTCTTT.

This CDR3 is CASSSLLRGRTNEQFF. The CDR3 nucleotides are TGTGCCAGCAGCTCCCTATTGAGGGGGCGAACTAATGAGCAGTTCTTC. This chain connects TRBV13 to TRBJ2-1, with TRBD1 identical over 7 bases. This CDR3 comprises 16 residues. The germline gives CDR1 PRHDT, CDR2 FYEKMQ (reference sequence). Trimming removed 4 bases from V and 7 bases from J; junction bases left unmatched: 13.

This clone was seen a single time. The chain couples TRBV7-9 to TRBJ1-2, with unresolved D. Germline loops: CDR1 SEHNR, CDR2 FQNEAQ (reference sequence). CDR3 length: 13 amino acids. Trimming took 4 bases from V and 4 from J, leaving 10 bases between them. The CDR3 is CASSYLSPYGYTF. The CDR3 nucleotides are TGTGCCAGCAGCTACCTCTCCCCCTATGGCTACACCTTC.

The chain employs TRBV29-1 and TRBJ2-6; D is possibly TRBD2 (5 bases). There are 17 residues in the CDR3. Looked up from germline, CDR1 is SQVTM and CDR2 is ANQGSEA. V dropped 5 bases and J dropped 1 base, with 18 bases sitting between them. The CDR3 is CSVSVGDLGSGANVLTF. CDR3 in DNA: TGCAGCGTTTCAGTGGGAGATTTGGGTTCTGGGGCCAACGTCCTGACTTTC. The complete variable domain, with remaining parts taken from reference TRBV29-1 and TRBJ2-6, reads SAVISQKPSRDICQRGTSLTIQCQVDSQVTMMFWYRQQPGQSLTLIATANQGSEATYESGFVIDKFPISRPNLTFSTLTVSNMSPEDSSIYLCSVSVGDLGSGANVLTFGAGSRLTVL.

For the CDR3, the DNA is TGTGCCAGCAGCTTAGTTGGGATATCACCCCTCCACTTT. Protein: CASSLVGISPLHF. The chain couples TRBV13 to TRBJ1-6; D unclear. V lost 1 base and J 10 bases, leaving 8 bases between the germline ends. Germline V CDR1 and CDR2: PRHDT, FYEKMQ (reference sequence). The CDR3 totals 13 residues.

This clone was observed once. CDR3 region: CASSSSTGAAKNIQYF. The CDR3 bases are TGTGCCAGCAGCTCCTCGACCGGGGCAGCCAAAAACATTCAGTACTTC. The chain is built from TRBV7-8 and TRBJ2-4; tentatively, D is TRBD1 or TRBD2 (5 bases each). V lost 4 bases to trimming and J lost 0 bases, with 13 bases between them. The CDR3 totals 16 residues. Per the germline V gene, CDR1 is SGHVS and CDR2 is FQNEAQ.

A single count supports this clone. The chain joins TRBV7-9 to TRBJ1-4; 8 bases agree with TRBD1. Germline V gives CDR1 SEHNR, CDR2 FQNEAQ (reference sequence). V lost 5 bases, J lost 10 bases, and 12 bases stayed unmatched. The CDR3 loop spans 15 amino acids. The CDR3 here is CASSLTSQGDVKLFF. The DNA for the CDR3 is TGTGCCAGCAGCCTAACGTCACAGGGGGATGTAAAACTGTTTTTT.

This clone was picked up a small number of times. The same CDR3 arises from other DNA sequences in this sample as well. The chain is built from TRBV20-1 and TRBJ1-5, with TRBD1 as a possible D gene (5 bases). CDR3 length: 11 amino acids. Trimming stripped 5 bases from V and 7 bases from J, with 9 bases between. Germline V gene sequence: CDR1 DFQATT, CDR2 SNEGSKA (reference sequence). CDR3 loop: CSAAEGQPQHF. The DNA of the CDR3 is TGCAGTGCTGCGGAGGGGCAGCCCCAGCATTTT.

The chain employs TRBV5-1 and TRBJ2-2; TRBD1 aligns across 9 bases. The CDR3 has 14 amino acids. V dropped 3 bases and J dropped 5; count of bases not matched to a gene: 2. Germline CDR1 reads SGHRS; CDR2 reads YFSETQ. CDR3 amino acids: CASSWDRATGELFF. The CDR3 DNA reads as TGCGCCAGCAGCTGGGACAGGGCGACCGGGGAGCTGTTTTTT.

This chain uses TRBV5-1 with TRBJ2-5, with no clear D. Per germline, CDR1 SGHRS and CDR2 YFSETQ. The CDR3 covers 12 residues. The germline V and J ends were trimmed by 0 bases and 6 bases, with 6 bases remaining between them. Here the CDR3 DNA reads TGCGCCAGCAGCTTGGGCCAGCAGACCCAGTACTTC. Its translation: CASSLGQQTQYF. The complete variable domain, with remaining parts taken from reference TRBV5-1 and TRBJ2-5, reads KAGVTQTPRYLIKTRGQQVTLSCSPISGHRSVSWYQQTPGQGLQFLFEYFSETQRNKGNFPGRFSGRQFSNSRSEMNVSTLELGDSALYLCASSLGQQTQYFGPGTRLLVL.